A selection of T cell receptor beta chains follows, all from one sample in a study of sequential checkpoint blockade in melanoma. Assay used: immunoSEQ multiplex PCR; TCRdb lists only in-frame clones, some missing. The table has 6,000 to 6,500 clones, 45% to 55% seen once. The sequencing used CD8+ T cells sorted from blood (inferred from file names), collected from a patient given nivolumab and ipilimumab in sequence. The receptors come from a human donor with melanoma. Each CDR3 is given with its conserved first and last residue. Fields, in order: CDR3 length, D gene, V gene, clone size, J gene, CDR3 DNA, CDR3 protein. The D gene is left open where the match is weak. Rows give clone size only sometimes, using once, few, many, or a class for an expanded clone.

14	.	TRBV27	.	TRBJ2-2	TGTGCCAGCAGTTTATCCGGGTTGACCGGGGAGCTGTTTTTT	CASSLSGLTGELFF
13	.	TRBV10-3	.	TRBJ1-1	TGTGCCATCAGTGAGTCGGGGGCTGGTGAAGCTTTCTTT	CAISESGAGEAFF
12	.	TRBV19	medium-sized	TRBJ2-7	TGTGCCAGTAGTGCCTACCCCGGCGAGCAGTACTTC	CASSAYPGEQYF
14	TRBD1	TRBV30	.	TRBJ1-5	TGTGCCTGGGGGGGACAGGGGAAAATTCAGCCCCAGCATTTT	CAWGGQGKIQPQHF
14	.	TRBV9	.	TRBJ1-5	TGTGCCAGCAGCGTAGGGGACAACAATCAGCCCCAGCATTTT	CASSVGDNNQPQHF
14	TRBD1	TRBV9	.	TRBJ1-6	TGTGCCAGCAGCGTAGGACAGGGAGGTTCACCCCTCCACTTT	CASSVGQGGSPLHF
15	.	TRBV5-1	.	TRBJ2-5	TGCGCCAGCAGCTCTTACCCAGAGGGGGAGGAGACCCAGTACTTC	CASSSYPEGEETQYF
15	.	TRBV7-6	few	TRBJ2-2	TGTGCCAGCAGCTTTACTACGGGGTACACCGGGGAGCTGTTTTTT	CASSFTTGYTGELFF
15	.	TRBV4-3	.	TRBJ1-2	TGCGCCAGCAGCCAAGCCGCGGACAGATACGAGGCCCACACCTTC	CASSQAADRYEAHTF
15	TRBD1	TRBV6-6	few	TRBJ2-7	TGTGCCAGCAGACAGGACAGGGCGAGCTCCTACGAGCAGTACTTC	CASRQDRASSYEQYF
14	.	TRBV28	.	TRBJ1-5	TGTGCCAGCAGGGGGCCCGAGAGCAATCAGCCCCAGCATTTT	CASRGPESNQPQHF
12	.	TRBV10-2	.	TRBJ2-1	TGCGCCAGCAGTGAGTCGTACCGGGAGCAGTTCTTC	CASSESYREQFF
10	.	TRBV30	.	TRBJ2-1	TGTGCCTGGGAGTCGGATGAGCAGTTCTTC	CAWESDEQFF
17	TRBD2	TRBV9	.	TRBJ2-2	TGTGCCAGCAGCGTAGGACTAGCGGGGGGGAACACCGGGGAGCTGTTTTTT	CASSVGLAGGNTGELFF
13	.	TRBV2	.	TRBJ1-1	TGTGCCAGCAGTGAGGGCGGGGGGGCTGAAGCTTTCTTT	CASSEGGGAEAFF
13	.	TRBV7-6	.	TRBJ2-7	TGTGCCAGCACCCCCGGCGGTCGCTACGAGCAGTACTTC	CASTPGGRYEQYF
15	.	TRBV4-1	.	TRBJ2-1	TGCGCCAGCAGCCAAGACGGGGGGCGCCTAGGAAGGCAGTTCTTC	CASSQDGGRLGRQFF
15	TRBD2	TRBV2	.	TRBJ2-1	TGTGCCAGCAGGATAACTAGCGGTAGGGACAATGAGCAGTTCTTC	CASRITSGRDNEQFF
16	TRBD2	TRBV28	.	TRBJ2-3	TGTGCCAGCAGTCTACCCATTGGACTAGTCACAGATACGCAGTATTTT	CASSLPIGLVTDTQYF
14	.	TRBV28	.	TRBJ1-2	TGTGCCAGCAGCCTTGGACAGTTTAACTATGGCTACACCTTC	CASSLGQFNYGYTF
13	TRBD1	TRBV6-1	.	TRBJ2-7	TGTGCCATCGGGACAGGGGGGATCTACGAGCAGTACTTC	CAIGTGGIYEQYF